These T cell receptor beta chains were read from a single sample in a study of cytomegalovirus exposure and HLA in healthy donors. Some clones are missing from TCRdb's copy, which holds only in-frame ones; the method was immunoSEQ multiplex PCR. The table includes more than 95,000 clones, under 85% detected once. Sequenced input: PBMCs. These receptors were obtained from a woman aged 35 to 49 in good health and CMV-seropositive. Both conserved end residues are part of each CDR3. The D gene is left open where the match is weak. Not every row has a clone size; where given, it reads once, few, many or a size class.

j_gene: TRBJ2-2
abundance: -
v_gene: TRBV5-1
d_gene: -
CDR3aa: CASSLGLETGELFF
CDR3nt: TGCGCCAGCAGCTTGGGACTAGAAACCGGGGAGCTGTTTTTT

j_gene: TRBJ2-2
abundance: -
v_gene: TRBV2
d_gene: TRBD1
CDR3aa: CASIRDRDTGELFF
CDR3nt: TGTGCCAGCATTAGAGACAGGGACACCGGGGAGCTGTTTTTT

j_gene: TRBJ2-5
abundance: -
v_gene: TRBV29-1
d_gene: -
CDR3aa: CSVALVGSGETQYF
CDR3nt: TGCAGCGTTGCTCTCGTCGGAAGCGGAGAGACCCAGTACTTC

j_gene: TRBJ1-3
abundance: -
v_gene: TRBV13
d_gene: -
CDR3aa: CASSSDPGHLSGNTIYF
CDR3nt: TGTGCCAGCAGCTCTGATCCGGGACACTTATCTGGAAACACCATATATTTT

j_gene: TRBJ2-3
abundance: -
v_gene: TRBV11-2
d_gene: -
CDR3aa: CASSSRPWAGGIDTQYF
CDR3nt: TGTGCCAGCAGCTCCCGCCCGTGGGCAGGGGGGATAGATACGCAGTATTTT

j_gene: TRBJ2-5
abundance: -
v_gene: TRBV7-9
d_gene: TRBD2
CDR3aa: CASSFIYGEGETQYF
CDR3nt: TGTGCCAGCAGCTTTATCTACGGGGAGGGGGAGACCCAGTACTTC

j_gene: TRBJ1-2
abundance: -
v_gene: TRBV5-8
d_gene: -
CDR3aa: CASTRLRNYGYTF
CDR3nt: TGTGCCAGCACTCGTCTGAGGAACTATGGCTACACCTTC

j_gene: TRBJ2-5
abundance: -
v_gene: TRBV29-1
d_gene: TRBD2
CDR3aa: CSVVGTSGRQETQYF
CDR3nt: TGCAGCGTTGTGGGGACTAGCGGGAGACAAGAGACCCAGTACTTC

j_gene: TRBJ2-7
abundance: -
v_gene: TRBV18
d_gene: TRBD1
CDR3aa: CASSPGQVSYEQYF
CDR3nt: TGTGCCAGCTCTCCGGGACAGGTCTCCTACGAGCAGTACTTC

j_gene: TRBJ2-1
abundance: -
v_gene: TRBV9
d_gene: -
CDR3aa: CASSRSRGDYNEQFF
CDR3nt: TGTGCCAGCTCACGGTCCAGGGGCGACTACAATGAGCAGTTCTTC

j_gene: TRBJ2-3
abundance: few
v_gene: TRBV5-1
d_gene: TRBD2
CDR3aa: CASSLQGTTPTDTQYF
CDR3nt: TGCGCCAGCAGCTTGCAAGGGACTACGCCCACAGATACGCAGTATTTT

j_gene: TRBJ2-7
abundance: -
v_gene: TRBV10-3
d_gene: -
CDR3aa: CAISEFGGQYF
CDR3nt: TGTGCCATCAGTGAGTTCGGGGGACAGTACTTC

j_gene: TRBJ2-1
abundance: -
v_gene: TRBV6-1
d_gene: -
CDR3aa: CASSEAAGGYNEQFF
CDR3nt: TGTGCCAGCAGTGAAGCGGCCGGGGGATACAATGAGCAGTTCTTC

j_gene: TRBJ2-3
abundance: -
v_gene: TRBV6-1
d_gene: -
CDR3aa: CASSERGLAGGSRDTDTQYF
CDR3nt: TGTGCCAGCAGTGAGAGGGGGCTAGCGGGTGGCTCTCGAGACACAGATACGCAGTATTTT

j_gene: TRBJ2-4
abundance: -
v_gene: TRBV27
d_gene: TRBD1
CDR3aa: CASSPQGPWNIQYF
CDR3nt: TGTGCCAGCAGTCCACAGGGGCCTTGGAACATTCAGTACTTC

j_gene: TRBJ2-6
abundance: -
v_gene: TRBV28
d_gene: -
CDR3aa: CASSLQGWGANVLTF
CDR3nt: TGTGCCAGCAGTTTACAGGGTTGGGGGGCCAACGTCCTGACTTTC

j_gene: TRBJ2-2
abundance: -
v_gene: TRBV7-3
d_gene: -
CDR3aa: CASSPGHGELFF
CDR3nt: TGTGCCAGCAGCCCGGGTCACGGGGAGCTGTTTTTT

j_gene: TRBJ1-2
abundance: -
v_gene: TRBV4-1
d_gene: -
CDR3aa: CASSQEPSNGNYGYTF
CDR3nt: TGCGCCAGCAGCCAAGAACCGTCCAACGGTAACTATGGCTACACCTTC

j_gene: TRBJ2-3
abundance: -
v_gene: TRBV6-6
d_gene: TRBD2
CDR3aa: CASSGPKRESTDTQYF
CDR3nt: TGTGCCAGCAGTGGGCCGAAGCGGGAGAGCACAGATACGCAGTATTTT

j_gene: TRBJ2-2
abundance: -
v_gene: TRBV6-6
d_gene: -
CDR3aa: CAEKSDTGELFF
CDR3nt: TGTGCCGAGAAGTCGGACACCGGGGAGCTGTTTTTT

j_gene: TRBJ1-6
abundance: -
v_gene: TRBV2
d_gene: -
CDR3aa: CASTLESSYNSPLHF
CDR3nt: TGTGCCAGCACTCTTGAGAGCTCCTATAATTCACCCCTCCACTTT

j_gene: TRBJ2-7
abundance: -
v_gene: TRBV27
d_gene: -
CDR3aa: CASSPRGVTLYEQYF
CDR3nt: TGTGCCAGCAGTCCGCGCGGGGTAACCCTCTACGAGCAGTACTTC

j_gene: TRBJ2-5
abundance: few
v_gene: TRBV19
d_gene: TRBD2
CDR3aa: CASSILAGQETQYF
CDR3nt: TGTGCCAGTAGTATACTAGCGGGGCAAGAGACCCAGTACTTC

j_gene: TRBJ2-7
abundance: -
v_gene: TRBV27
d_gene: -
CDR3aa: CASSFREGTPYEQYF
CDR3nt: TGTGCCAGCAGTTTCAGGGAGGGGACACCCTACGAGCAGTACTTC

j_gene: TRBJ1-1
abundance: -
v_gene: TRBV6-1
d_gene: TRBD1
CDR3aa: CASSGDRVGTEAFF
CDR3nt: TGTGCCAGCAGTGGCGACAGGGTGGGAACTGAAGCTTTCTTT

j_gene: TRBJ1-1
abundance: -
v_gene: TRBV30
d_gene: -
CDR3aa: CAWSNTQVFPEAFF
CDR3nt: TGTGCCTGGAGTAACACCCAGGTCTTTCCTGAAGCTTTCTTT

j_gene: TRBJ2-7
abundance: -
v_gene: TRBV28
d_gene: -
CDR3aa: CASSTLRNEQYF
CDR3nt: TGTGCCAGCAGTACCCTTAGAAACGAGCAGTACTTC

j_gene: TRBJ2-3
abundance: -
v_gene: TRBV9
d_gene: -
CDR3aa: CASSVAGTGAPGDTQYF
CDR3nt: TGTGCCAGCAGCGTAGCCGGAACGGGAGCCCCGGGGGATACGCAGTATTTT

j_gene: TRBJ2-1
abundance: -
v_gene: TRBV5-5
d_gene: TRBD2
CDR3aa: CASSRDPSGAQSSYNEQFF
CDR3nt: TGTGCCAGCAGCCGGGACCCTAGCGGGGCCCAAAGCTCCTACAATGAGCAGTTCTTC

j_gene: TRBJ1-2
abundance: few
v_gene: TRBV28
d_gene: TRBD1
CDR3aa: CASHQGGYGYTF
CDR3nt: TGTGCCAGCCATCAGGGGGGCTATGGCTACACCTTC

j_gene: TRBJ2-7
abundance: -
v_gene: TRBV18
d_gene: -
CDR3aa: CASSPGSQRDEQYF
CDR3nt: TGTGCCAGCTCACCAGGGAGCCAAAGGGACGAGCAGTACTTC

j_gene: TRBJ2-7
abundance: -
v_gene: TRBV20-1
d_gene: -
CDR3aa: CSASTVSEQYF
CDR3nt: TGCAGTGCGTCGACAGTAAGCGAGCAGTACTTC

j_gene: TRBJ2-2
abundance: -
v_gene: TRBV11-2
d_gene: -
CDR3aa: CASSFSEGMGGELFF
CDR3nt: TGTGCCAGCAGCTTTAGTGAGGGTATGGGCGGGGAGCTGTTTTTT

j_gene: TRBJ2-3
abundance: -
v_gene: TRBV28
d_gene: -
CDR3aa: CASSSSGAGDTQYF
CDR3nt: TGTGCCAGCAGTTCCTCTGGGGCGGGGGATACGCAGTATTTT

j_gene: TRBJ2-7
abundance: -
v_gene: TRBV13
d_gene: TRBD1
CDR3aa: CASSPRQGLPYEQYF
CDR3nt: TGTGCCAGCAGCCCCAGACAGGGGCTCCCCTACGAGCAGTACTTC

j_gene: TRBJ1-5
abundance: -
v_gene: TRBV19
d_gene: -
CDR3aa: CASIWTGGSNQPQHF
CDR3nt: TGTGCCAGTATATGGACCGGAGGTAGCAATCAGCCCCAGCATTTT

j_gene: TRBJ1-1
abundance: -
v_gene: TRBV10-2
d_gene: -
CDR3aa: CASKGGGATEAFF
CDR3nt: TGCGCCAGCAAGGGAGGGGGGGCAACTGAAGCTTTCTTT

j_gene: TRBJ1-2
abundance: -
v_gene: TRBV28
d_gene: TRBD1
CDR3aa: CASSSGTAGGYTF
CDR3nt: TGTGCCAGCAGTTCCGGGACAGCGGGTGGCTACACCTTC

j_gene: TRBJ2-1
abundance: -
v_gene: TRBV9
d_gene: TRBD2
CDR3aa: CASSSKTWGEGDEQFF
CDR3nt: TGTGCCAGCAGCTCAAAGACGTGGGGGGAGGGCGATGAGCAGTTCTTC

j_gene: TRBJ2-5
abundance: -
v_gene: TRBV7-8
d_gene: -
CDR3aa: CASSSWTVQEVETQYF
CDR3nt: TGTGCCAGCAGCTCCTGGACGGTGCAGGAGGTGGAGACCCAGTACTTC

j_gene: TRBJ1-2
abundance: -
v_gene: TRBV28
d_gene: -
CDR3aa: CASSFPSPASGGYTF
CDR3nt: TGTGCCAGCAGTTTCCCAAGCCCTGCTTCGGGTGGCTACACCTTC

j_gene: TRBJ2-7
abundance: -
v_gene: TRBV6-1
d_gene: TRBD1
CDR3aa: CASSEGTGGSSSYEQYF
CDR3nt: TGTGCCAGCAGTGAAGGGACAGGGGGATCCAGCTCCTACGAGCAGTACTTC

j_gene: TRBJ2-1
abundance: -
v_gene: TRBV5-1
d_gene: TRBD1
CDR3aa: CASSKDRGEDEQFF
CDR3nt: TGCGCCAGCAGCAAGGACAGGGGTGAAGATGAGCAGTTCTTC

j_gene: TRBJ1-2
abundance: -
v_gene: TRBV20-1
d_gene: -
CDR3aa: CSAGAVNGYTF
CDR3nt: TGCAGCGCCGGAGCCGTCAATGGCTACACCTTC

j_gene: TRBJ1-4
abundance: -
v_gene: TRBV5-4
d_gene: -
CDR3aa: CASSGGPREKLFF
CDR3nt: TGTGCCAGCAGCGGGGGCCCCCGGGAAAAACTGTTTTTT

j_gene: TRBJ2-1
abundance: -
v_gene: TRBV10-3
d_gene: -
CDR3aa: CAISDPDRRNEQFF
CDR3nt: TGTGCCATCAGTGACCCCGACAGGAGAAATGAGCAGTTCTTC

j_gene: TRBJ2-1
abundance: -
v_gene: TRBV9
d_gene: -
CDR3aa: CASSVAPPDEQFF
CDR3nt: TGTGCCAGCAGCGTAGCTCCGCCAGATGAGCAGTTCTTC

j_gene: TRBJ2-1
abundance: -
v_gene: TRBV7-3
d_gene: TRBD2
CDR3aa: CASRTPGLAGASNEQFF
CDR3nt: TGTGCCAGCAGGACTCCGGGACTAGCGGGAGCATCCAATGAGCAGTTCTTC

j_gene: TRBJ2-5
abundance: few
v_gene: TRBV6-1
d_gene: -
CDR3aa: CASSEWRPQETQYF
CDR3nt: TGTGCCAGCAGTGAGTGGAGGCCCCAAGAGACCCAGTACTTC

j_gene: TRBJ2-5
abundance: few
v_gene: TRBV7-9
d_gene: -
CDR3aa: CSSSLVGGQETQYF
CDR3nt: TGTTCCAGCAGCTTAGTTGGGGGGCAAGAGACCCAGTACTTC

j_gene: TRBJ2-1
abundance: -
v_gene: TRBV6-1
d_gene: TRBD2
CDR3aa: CASSEMWRENRNEQFF
CDR3nt: TGTGCCAGCAGTGAGATGTGGCGGGAGAATAGGAATGAGCAGTTCTTC

j_gene: TRBJ1-3
abundance: -
v_gene: TRBV28
d_gene: -
CDR3aa: CASSYRFRGGNTIYF
CDR3nt: TGTGCCAGCAGCTACCGTTTCAGGGGTGGAAACACCATATATTTT

j_gene: TRBJ2-3
abundance: -
v_gene: TRBV5-1
d_gene: TRBD1
CDR3aa: CASSTGVNTDTQYF
CDR3nt: TGCGCCAGCAGCACAGGGGTCAACACAGATACGCAGTATTTT

j_gene: TRBJ2-1
abundance: -
v_gene: TRBV11-2
d_gene: TRBD2
CDR3aa: CASSRTGLAGAEQFF
CDR3nt: TGTGCCAGCAGCCGGACGGGACTAGCGGGAGCTGAGCAGTTCTTC